The 8 T cell receptor beta chains reported below all come from one sample, sequenced in a study of blood T cells in healthy people across ages. A second PCR, run for roughly 7 to 11 cycles, used a sample-barcoded 5' primer plus a J-beta primer mix. Via MiXCR, TCRdb re-called the 5' RACE reads, giving one row per CDR3 protein. The sample records 660,000 or so distinct CDR3 sequences, under 70% being singletons. The sample comprised blood. These TCRs come from a man aged 60 to 69 in good health.

The chain links TRBV6-5 to TRBJ2-1; 10 nucleotides agree with TRBD2. Trimming took 6 bases from V and 7 from J; bases not matched to a gene: 9. The germline V gene has CDR1 MNHEY and CDR2 SVGAGI. The CDR3 length is 15 residues. CDR3 DNA: TGTGCCAGCAGACCCCCTAGCGGGGGTGGTAATGAGCAGTTCTTC. This gives the protein CASRPPSGGGNEQFF.

There are a few counts of this clonotype. V usage is TRBV10-3 and J usage is TRBJ2-7; 9 bases agree with TRBD1. Germline assignment: CDR1 ENHRY and CDR2 SYGVKD. V was clipped by 6 bases and J by 3 bases; unmatched bases: 6. This CDR3 is built from 14 residues. CDR3 DNA sequence: TGTGCCATCAGGGACGACAGGGGGAACTACGAGCAGTACTTC. Protein sequence: CAIRDDRGNYEQYF.

This chain links TRBV20-1 with TRBJ1-4, with 9 bases that match TRBD1. Germline lookup yields CDR1 DFQATT and CDR2 SNEGSKA (reference sequence). Trimming removed 5 bases from V and 4 bases from J; junction bases left unmatched: 11. The CDR3 is 16 residues long. The CDR3 sequence is CSAGGQGGGFNEKLFF. The CDR3 DNA is TGCAGTGCTGGGGGACAGGGCGGGGGTTTTAATGAAAAACTGTTTTTT.

CDR3 DNA: TGTGCCAGCAGCCAACTACAGCGGGAGACCCAGTACTTC. Amino acids: CASSQLQRETQYF. The chain carries TRBV5-6 and TRBJ2-5, with D tentatively TRBD2 (5 bases). The V gene's germline CDR1 is SGHDT and CDR2 YYEEEE. Trimming removed 4 bases from V and 5 bases from J, with 12 bases in between. The CDR3 loop spans 13 amino acids.

The CDR3 loop reads CASTPIQGSSYGYTF. The CDR3 nucleotides read TGTGCCAGCACTCCTATACAGGGGTCAAGCTATGGCTACACCTTC. The chain joins TRBV2 to TRBJ1-2; the match to TRBD1 covers 7 bases. Trimming at V came to 7 bases and at J to 4 bases, leaving 12 bases not matched to a gene. The CDR3 runs 15 residues. Per germline, CDR1 SNHLY and CDR2 FYNNEI.

The rearrangement uses TRBV5-6 and TRBJ2-5; 7 bases map to TRBD1. The CDR3 runs to 14 residues. V lost 3 bases and J lost 5; bases outside the gene matches: 7. The germline V gene encodes CDR1 SGHDT and CDR2 YYEEEE. This chain's CDR3 is CASSYEQGHETQYF. CDR3 in DNA: TGTGCCAGCAGCTACGAACAGGGGCATGAGACCCAGTACTTC.

V and J are TRBV7-6 and TRBJ2-5; TRBD2 is a possible D gene (5 bases). The CDR3 length is 14 residues. Trimming removed 1 base from V and 2 bases from J, with 8 bases in between. Germline V gene sequence: CDR1 SGHVS, CDR2 FNYEAQ. In DNA, the CDR3 is TGTGCCAGCAGCTTAGAGAGGGTTCAAGAGACCCAGTACTTC. Its translation: CASSLERVQETQYF. Drawing the rest from reference TRBV7-6 and TRBJ2-5, the complete variable domain is GAGVSQSPRYKVTKRGQDVALRCDPISGHVSLYWYRQALGQGPEFLTYFNYEAQQDKSGLPNDRFSAERPEGSISTLTIQRTEQRDSAMYRCASSLERVQETQYFGPGTRLLVL.

This clonotype showed up just once. Sequence at one end of the junction differs from germline and may be a read error. The rearrangement joins TRBV7-2 to TRBJ1-2; maybe TRBD1 (6 bases). CDR1 and CDR2 from the germline V gene are SGHTA and FQGNSA. CDR3 size: 15 residues. The CDR3 loop is CASGLAQGRILGYTF. The DNA of the CDR3 is TGTGCCAGCGGCTTAGCACAGGGAAGGATTTTGGGCTACACCTTC.